The table lists the clone carrying this TCR beta chain with a count of one. Its antigen is not known. These data come from a study of CD4 T cells in relation to SARS-CoV-2 and coronaviruses. The study's findings and limits: Around two thirds of donors had memory CD4+ clonotypes crossrecognizing SARS-CoV-2 and common cold coronavirus spike. Compared with monoreactive clones, crossreactive clones showed significantly weaker SARS-CoV-2 expansion.

CDR1 and CDR2 (germline): SGHTA, FQGTGA. CDR3 size: 16 residues. Losses at the gene ends were 1 base for V and 7 bases for J; bases not matched to a gene: 8. Produced via immunoSEQ multiplex PCR; TCRdb's table is partial and in-frame only. The sample records 18,000 or so clones, 60% to 85% being singletons. The unexposed donors gave CD4+ T cells in about 2011-2019, prior to COVID-19. Isolation of CD4+ T cells took place after about eleven days in culture. As cell numbers allowed, unexposed-donor CD4+ T cells faced SARS-CoV-2 S/N and four cold-coronavirus spikes. This TCR derives from a human donor in good health. The source material was CD4+ T cells from PBMCs, cultured in vitro. The rearrangement joins TRBV7-3 to TRBJ2-2; 8 bases map to TRBD2. The CDR3 DNA follows: TGTGCCAGCAGCTTAAGCGGGGGGCCTCGGGACGGGGAGCTGTTTTTT. Encoded protein: CASSLSGGPRDGELFF.